Listed below are T cell receptor beta chains from one sample, sequenced in a study of cytomegalovirus exposure and HLA in healthy donors. Profiling relied on immunoSEQ multiplex PCR, and the TCRdb table lists in-frame clones only, not all of them. The table lists around 130,000 clones, roughly 69% of them singletons. The sequenced sample was PBMCs. These receptors were collected from a human donor in good health. CDR3s include the opening cysteine and the closing phenylalanine or tryptophan. D genes are given only for firm matches. Rows may omit the clone size; those that give it use once, few, many or a size class.

j_gene | v_gene | d_gene | abundance | CDR3aa | CDR3nt
TRBJ2-3 | TRBV5-8 | TRBD2 | NA | CASSVLAATDTQYF | TGTGCCAGCAGCGTCCTAGCGGCCACAGATACGCAGTATTTT
TRBJ2-1 | TRBV9 | NA | NA | CASSVGAGMIDNEQFF | TGTGCCAGCAGCGTAGGTGCGGGAATGATTGACAATGAGCAGTTCTTC
TRBJ1-4 | TRBV18 | NA | once | CASSPSAGLNEKLFF | TGTGCCAGCTCACCATCGGCAGGGTTAAATGAAAAACTGTTTTTT
TRBJ2-3 | TRBV4-3 | TRBD2 | few | CASSLNRVGRGGVSDTQYF | TGCGCCAGCAGCCTTAACAGGGTCGGGCGGGGGGGTGTCTCAGATACGCAGTATTTT
TRBJ1-1 | TRBV6-5 | NA | NA | CASSSLPQVLNTEAFF | TGTGCCAGCAGTTCTCTACCTCAGGTTTTGAACACTGAAGCTTTCTTT
TRBJ2-1 | TRBV9 | NA | NA | CASSVGIRASGARGAHEQFF | TGTGCCAGCAGCGTAGGAATCCGGGCCAGCGGGGCCCGGGGGGCCCATGAGCAGTTCTTC
TRBJ2-2 | TRBV9 | NA | NA | CASSVVSGPYTGELFF | TGTGCCAGCAGCGTAGTTTCAGGGCCCTACACCGGGGAGCTGTTTTTT
TRBJ2-7 | TRBV25-1 | NA | NA | CASSPSYEQYF | TGTGCCAGCAGCCCTTCCTACGAGCAGTACTTC
TRBJ2-3 | TRBV12-5 | TRBD2 | NA | CASGLVTKTSGSTDTQYF | TGTGCTAGTGGTTTGGTGACGAAGACTAGCGGGAGCACAGATACGCAGTATTTT
TRBJ2-7 | TRBV7-9 | NA | NA | CASSRPSYEQYF | TGTGCCAGCAGCCGTCCCTCCTACGAGCAGTACTTC
TRBJ1-6 | TRBV2 | TRBD1 | NA | CARGDRGNSPLHF | TGTGCTAGGGGGGACAGGGGTAATTCACCCCTCCACTTT
TRBJ1-3 | TRBV21-1 | NA | few | CASSNEGGYSLSGNTIYF | TGTGCCAGCAGCAATGAGGGCGGGTACTCTCTCTCTGGAAACACCATATATTTT
TRBJ1-2 | TRBV6-1 | NA | few | CASRITGPNYGYTF | TGTGCCAGCAGGATAACAGGGCCTAACTATGGCTACACCTTC
TRBJ1-4 | TRBV19 | TRBD1 | few | CASTSRQGWDEKLFF | TGTGCCAGTACTTCGAGACAGGGTTGGGATGAAAAACTGTTTTTT
TRBJ1-2 | TRBV6-5 | NA | NA | CASSYSAQGYGYTF | TGTGCCAGCAGTTACTCGGCGCAGGGATATGGCTACACCTTC
TRBJ2-2 | TRBV5-4 | TRBD1 | NA | CASSRDRGKRELFF | TGTGCCAGCAGCCGAGACAGGGGCAAGAGGGAGCTGTTTTTT
TRBJ1-6 | TRBV5-6 | TRBD1 | once | CASSSIQQGTNSPLHF | TGTGCCAGCAGCTCCATCCAACAGGGGACCAATTCACCCCTCCACTTT
TRBJ2-1 | TRBV28 | TRBD2 | NA | CASSLTSGSIDEQFF | TGTGCCAGCAGTTTAACTAGCGGGAGTATCGATGAGCAGTTCTTC
TRBJ2-2 | TRBV5-8 | TRBD2 | NA | CASSSFSGSGTGELFF | TGTGCCAGCAGCAGTTTTAGCGGGAGCGGCACCGGGGAGCTGTTTTTT
TRBJ1-3 | TRBV7-8 | NA | few | CASRQPSGLPGNTIYF | TGTGCCAGCAGACAGCCTTCAGGGTTACCTGGAAACACCATATATTTT
TRBJ2-1 | TRBV7-7 | TRBD2 | NA | CASSLTGLAGYNEQFF | TGTGCCAGCAGCTTGACGGGACTAGCGGGATACAATGAGCAGTTCTTC